This T cell receptor beta chain was profiled in a study of T cells in Graves' hyperthyroidism and ophthalmopathy. Overall study findings and caveats: Most thyroid clonotypes expanded above 0.001 were also detected in blood.

This clonotype was seen repeatedly, ten times or more. Its antigen remains unknown. From RNA transcripts, TCR beta CDR3 regions were amplified. Using the HTBI primer set, a first-round RT-PCR was run on the TCR CDR3. TCRdb processed the multiplex PCR reads anew with MiXCR; each CDR3 protein has one entry. Altogether about 410,000 distinct CDR3 sequences are present, roughly 15% being singletons, with the ten largest covering roughly 13%. Reasons for excluding patients were uncontrolled infection, other autoimmune disease, pregnancy or lactation. Diagnoses were established using clinical symptoms, serum thyroxine and TRAb, thyroid ultrasound and orbital computed tomography. The PBMCs were taken from about 9.7 ml of fresh peripheral blood. Germline V gene data show CDR1 as LNHDA and CDR2 as SQIVND (reference sequence). The V gene end was trimmed by 11 bases and the J gene end by 2 bases; junction bases not matched to a gene: 11. The CDR3 contains 14 residues.

This rearrangement joins TRBV19 to TRBJ2-5; 7 positions match TRBD1. The sequenced sample consisted of blood. This receptor was identified in a man between 18 and 29 years old with Graves' ophthalmopathy. The CDR3 nucleotides read TGTGCCGGAAAGACAGGGAAGGATCAAGAGACCCAGTACTTC. Protein sequence: CAGKTGKDQETQYF.